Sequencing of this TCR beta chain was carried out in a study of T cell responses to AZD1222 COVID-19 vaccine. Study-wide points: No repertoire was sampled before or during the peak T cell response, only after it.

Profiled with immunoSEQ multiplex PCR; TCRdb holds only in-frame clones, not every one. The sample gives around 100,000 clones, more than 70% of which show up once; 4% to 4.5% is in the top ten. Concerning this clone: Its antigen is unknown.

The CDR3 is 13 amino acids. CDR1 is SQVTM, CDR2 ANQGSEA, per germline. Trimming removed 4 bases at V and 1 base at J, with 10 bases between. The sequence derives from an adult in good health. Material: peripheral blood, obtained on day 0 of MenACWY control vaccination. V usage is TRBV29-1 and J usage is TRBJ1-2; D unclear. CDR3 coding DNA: TGCAGCGTTGTGGAGGGCTTTAACTATGGCTACACCTTC. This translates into CSVVEGFNYGYTF.